The rows below give T cell receptor beta chains drawn from one sample of a study of blood T cell repertoires in COVID-19. Generated by immunoSEQ multiplex PCR, the TCRdb table keeps only in-frame clones and is missing some. The table shows 20,000 to 30,000 clones, with about 77% occurring only once. Sequencing used peripheral blood. The origin of the receptors is an elderly man with active or convalescent COVID-19. Both conserved end residues are part of each CDR3. D genes are given only for firm matches. Not every row has a clone size; where given, it reads once, few, many or a size class.

size	J	D	V	DNA	CDR3
NA	TRBJ2-5	TRBD2	TRBV7-6	TGTGCCAGCAGCTTAAGTGAAGGTCCTGGACTAGCGGGAGACAATATCGAGACCCAGTACTTC	CASSLSEGPGLAGDNIETQYF
NA	TRBJ2-7	TRBD1	TRBV7-6	TGTGCCAGCAGCGAACAGGGGTTTAATTACGAGCAGTACTTC	CASSEQGFNYEQYF
NA	TRBJ2-4	TRBD1	TRBV5-6	TGTGCCAGCAGCTACCTCCTGACAGGGGCACTAAACATTCAGTACTTC	CASSYLLTGALNIQYF
NA	TRBJ1-1	NA	TRBV9	TGTGCCAGCAGCGTAGAACCCGGGAGGGCTGAAGCTTTCTTT	CASSVEPGRAEAFF
NA	TRBJ2-3	NA	TRBV28	TGTGCCGGCAGCCGCACATCGCCTAGCACAGATACGCAGTATTTT	CAGSRTSPSTDTQYF
NA	TRBJ2-7	NA	TRBV28	TGTGCCAGCAGTTTATCTGAGGTCGGAGCCCGGTACTTC	CASSLSEVGARYF
NA	TRBJ2-2	TRBD2	TRBV6-4	TGTGCCAGCAGTGGCCTAGCGGGAGTCGGGGAGCTGTTTTTT	CASSGLAGVGELFF
NA	TRBJ2-7	TRBD2	TRBV5-1	TGCGCCAGCAGCGATAGCGGGGGAGCCTACGAGCAGTACTTC	CASSDSGGAYEQYF
NA	TRBJ1-3	TRBD1	TRBV28	TGTGCCAGCAGTAACCGTCAGGGGGCGAGTGGAAACACCATATATTTT	CASSNRQGASGNTIYF
NA	TRBJ1-1	NA	TRBV9	TGTGCCAGCAGCGCAAGGACGGGGGGTTATACTGAAGCTTTCTTT	CASSARTGGYTEAFF
NA	TRBJ1-2	NA	TRBV7-2	TGTGCCAGCAGCTTCCGGGATAACTATGGCTACACCTTC	CASSFRDNYGYTF
once	TRBJ2-3	NA	TRBV24-1	TGTGCCACCAGTGATTCTATCAATCGGGATACGCAGTATTTT	CATSDSINRDTQYF
NA	TRBJ2-6	NA	TRBV29-1	TGCAGCGTTGAAACCGACATTCTGTCTGGGGCCAACGTCCTGACTTTC	CSVETDILSGANVLTF
NA	TRBJ2-3	NA	TRBV2	TGTGCCAGCAAAGGCGGGACTAGCACAGATACGCAGTATTTT	CASKGGTSTDTQYF
NA	TRBJ2-7	NA	TRBV6-1	TGTGCCAGCAGTGACGAGCCCTACGAGCAGTACTTC	CASSDEPYEQYF
NA	TRBJ1-6	NA	TRBV2	TGTGCCAGCAGTCGCACGGGAGTCTCCTATAATTCACCCCTCCACTTT	CASSRTGVSYNSPLHF
NA	TRBJ2-7	NA	TRBV4-2	TGTGCCAGCAGCCAAGGTCCGGGAGCCGAGCAGTACTTC	CASSQGPGAEQYF
NA	TRBJ1-1	NA	TRBV6-5	TGTACCCCTCCCAGGGTGGTAGCTTTCTTT	CTPPRVVAFF
few	TRBJ1-5	NA	TRBV15	TGTGCCACCAGTCTGGGAGGGGGTAGCAATCAGCCCCAGCATTTT	CATSLGGGSNQPQHF
NA	TRBJ2-7	NA	TRBV29-1	TGCAGCGTTGTTCCGGGGAGCTCCTACGAGCAGTACTTC	CSVVPGSSYEQYF
NA	TRBJ2-1	NA	TRBV7-8	TGTGCCAGCAGCTTGTTAGGAGGTCGAAACAATGAGCAGTTCTTC	CASSLLGGRNNEQFF
NA	TRBJ1-5	TRBD1	TRBV19	TGTGCCAGTAGTATCAGACAGGGGGTTGGTCAGCCCCAGCATTTT	CASSIRQGVGQPQHF
NA	TRBJ2-2	NA	TRBV9	TGTGCCAGCAGCGTAGTGGGGGGGCTTGACACCGGGGAGCTGTTTTTT	CASSVVGGLDTGELFF
NA	TRBJ1-6	NA	TRBV19	TGTGCCAGTAGCTTTCAGGGTGCCAATTCACCCCTCCACTTT	CASSFQGANSPLHF
NA	TRBJ1-2	NA	TRBV19	TGTGCCAGTAGTACCCGCGATGCTAGCTATGGCTACACCTTC	CASSTRDASYGYTF
NA	TRBJ2-6	NA	TRBV19	TGTGCCAGTAGGAGGGGGGGGGCGGGGGCCAACGTCCTGACTTTC	CASRRGGAGANVLTF
NA	TRBJ2-7	TRBD1	TRBV7-2	TGTGCCAGCAGCTTAGGGGACAGGGCGCCCTACGAGCAGTACTTC	CASSLGDRAPYEQYF
NA	TRBJ2-7	TRBD1	TRBV6-5	TGTGCCAGCAGCCAAACAGGGGGCGGCTCCTACGAGCAGTACTTC	CASSQTGGGSYEQYF
once	TRBJ1-1	TRBD1	TRBV29-1	TGCAGCGGAAACCGGGACAGGAACACTGAAGCTTTCTTT	CSGNRDRNTEAFF
NA	TRBJ1-5	NA	TRBV21-1	TGTGCCAGCAGCACGGACAGCTCGTATAGCAATCAGCCCCAGCATTTT	CASSTDSSYSNQPQHF
NA	TRBJ1-2	NA	TRBV3-1/TRBV3-2	TGTGCCAGCAGCAGAACGGACGGAGCGGAGAGCTACACCTTC	CASSRTDGAESYTF
NA	TRBJ2-7	TRBD1	TRBV5-1	TGCGCCAGCAGCTACGGACAGGGGGAGCACGAGCAGTACTTC	CASSYGQGEHEQYF
few	TRBJ1-1	NA	TRBV3-1/TRBV3-2	TGTGCCAGCAGCGATCAATTAGATATGAACACTGAAGCTTTCTTT	CASSDQLDMNTEAFF
NA	TRBJ1-1	TRBD1	TRBV7-2	TGTGCCAGCAGCCCAAGGGGGCCACGGGCTTTCTTT	CASSPRGPRAFF
NA	TRBJ1-6	NA	TRBV3-1/TRBV3-2	TGTGCCAGCAGCCCATCCCAACGGTTAGCCCTCCACTTT	CASSPSQRLALHF
NA	TRBJ2-1	NA	TRBV28	TGTGCCAGCAGTACTAGGACAGAAAACAATGAGCAGTTCTTC	CASSTRTENNEQFF
once	TRBJ2-7	NA	TRBV3-1/TRBV3-2	TGTGCCAGCAGCCAAGATCAGGCGGGCTCCTACGAGCAGTACTTC	CASSQDQAGSYEQYF
few	TRBJ1-4	NA	TRBV4-1	TGCGCCAGCAGGTGGAGGCTGACGGCAACTAATGAAAAACTGTTTTTT	CASRWRLTATNEKLFF
once	TRBJ2-7	NA	TRBV4-2	TGTGCCAGCAGCCTCGACTTCTCGAGCTCCTACGAGCAGTACTTC	CASSLDFSSSYEQYF
once	TRBJ1-2	NA	TRBV18	TGTGCCAGCTCACCACCGAACAGGCGGATTGGCTACACCTTC	CASSPPNRRIGYTF
NA	TRBJ1-1	TRBD1	TRBV27	TGTGCCAGCAGTCCCCGACAGGGTTCTGAAGCTTTCTTT	CASSPRQGSEAFF
NA	TRBJ1-1	NA	TRBV19	TGTGCCAGTAGTATAGGCGGGGGGTTTACTGAAGCTTTCTTT	CASSIGGGFTEAFF
NA	TRBJ2-3	TRBD2	TRBV24-1	TGTGCCACCAGTGATTGGGGTGGTAGCGGGGGAACAGATACGCAGTATTTT	CATSDWGGSGGTDTQYF
NA	TRBJ1-2	TRBD1	TRBV2	TGTGCCAGCAGTGATCAGCTAGGGGGCGCCGGCTATGGCTACACCTTC	CASSDQLGGAGYGYTF
NA	TRBJ1-5	TRBD1	TRBV2	TGTGCCAGCAGCATGGGACAGGGATTTGGAAATCAGCCCCAGCATTTT	CASSMGQGFGNQPQHF
NA	TRBJ1-1	NA	TRBV6-5	TGTGCCAGCCGAGGACAGACACGAACGACTGAAGCTTTCTTT	CASRGQTRTTEAFF
NA	TRBJ2-5	TRBD2	TRBV7-7	TGTGCCAGCAGCGTCTTCGGGGGGACTCGAGAGACCCAGTACTTC	CASSVFGGTRETQYF
few	TRBJ2-6	NA	TRBV4-2	TGTGCCAGCAGCCAACTCTTCTCTGGGGCCAACGTCCTGACTTTC	CASSQLFSGANVLTF
NA	TRBJ1-2	NA	TRBV6-5	TGTGCCAGCAGTTACAACCGGGGAGGAGGCTATGGCTACACCTTC	CASSYNRGGGYGYTF
NA	TRBJ2-7	TRBD2	TRBV6-5	TGTGCCAGCAGTTACCCGCTAGCGGGGGGTCCCCTCGAGCAGTACTTC	CASSYPLAGGPLEQYF
NA	TRBJ2-5	TRBD2	TRBV5-1	TGCGCCAGCAGCTTCGGGGGGGCCGACCAAGAGACCCAGTACTTC	CASSFGGADQETQYF
NA	TRBJ1-2	NA	TRBV3-1/TRBV3-2	TGTGCCAGCAGCCGACAGGTTAACTATGGCTACACCTTC	CASSRQVNYGYTF
once	TRBJ2-1	TRBD2	TRBV5-1	TGCGCCAGCAGCTTACTAGCGGGAGAGGGCTCCTACAATGAGCAGTTCTTC	CASSLLAGEGSYNEQFF
NA	TRBJ2-1	TRBD2	TRBV11-3	TGTGCCAGCAGCGGGACTAGCGGAGACTACAATGAGCAGTTCTTC	CASSGTSGDYNEQFF
NA	TRBJ2-7	TRBD1	TRBV2	TGTGCCAGCAGTGTCCAGGGGGCAAACGAGCAGTACTTC	CASSVQGANEQYF
NA	TRBJ2-7	NA	TRBV7-9	TGTGCCAGCAGCTCCTCGGTGGCGGGGCGCGAGCAGTACTTC	CASSSSVAGREQYF
NA	TRBJ2-5	TRBD1	TRBV27	TGTGCCAGCAGTTCGCACCGGGACAGATCACAGACCCAGTACTTC	CASSSHRDRSQTQYF
NA	TRBJ1-6	NA	TRBV25-1	TGTGCCAGCAGTGTCCTCAGGGACTCCTCACCCCTCCACTTT	CASSVLRDSSPLHF
NA	TRBJ1-1	NA	TRBV19	TGTGCCAGTAGTATTATCGGTATGAACACTGAAGCTTTCTTT	CASSIIGMNTEAFF
NA	TRBJ2-2	TRBD1	TRBV7-2	TGTGCCAGCAGCTTGGGACAGGGGACCGGGGAGCTGTTTTTT	CASSLGQGTGELFF